This passage covers 32 T cell receptor beta chains from one sample sequenced in a study of T cells after yellow fever vaccination. TCRdb redid the calling of the 5' RACE reads with MiXCR, one entry per CDR3 protein. The table lists around 400,000 distinct CDR3 sequences, 11% of them singletons. Sample: PBMCs, taken on the day of the first yellow fever vaccination. These receptors were obtained from a man aged 18 to 29 who received the YFV17D yellow fever vaccine.

On this clonotype itself: At one boundary the junction diverges from the germline segment, which might be a read error. The genes are TRBV20-1 and TRBJ1-5; no clear D. The CDR3 loop spans 12 amino acids. Germline V lookup: CDR1 DFQATT, CDR2 SNEGSKA (reference sequence). Written as DNA, the CDR3 is TGCAGTGCTGGCCCTCTGAATCAGCCCCAGGATTTT. It yields the protein CSAGPLNQPQDF.

This clonotype was seen repeatedly, ten times or more. This chain joins TRBV4-3 and TRBJ2-5; D is ambiguous. The CDR3 runs to 15 residues. V lost 0 bases, J lost 1 base, and 9 bases lay in between. CDR1 and CDR2 (germline): LGHNA, YSLEER. The CDR3: CASSQEFRIQETQYF. CDR3 nucleotide sequence: TGCGCCAGCAGCCAAGAGTTCAGGATCCAAGAGACCCAGTACTTC.

The chain recombines TRBV2 with TRBJ1-6; D is undetermined. Germline V gives CDR1 SNHLY, CDR2 FYNNEI. Trimming took 2 bases from V and 6 from J, leaving 11 bases between them. This CDR3 is 15 amino acids long. The CDR3 nucleotides read TGTGCCAGCAGTGAACAAACTGGAGGTAATTCACCCCTCCACTTT. It encodes CASSEQTGGNSPLHF.

The J gene is TRBJ2-2, the V gene TRBV12-5; TRBD2 agrees at 10 bases. The CDR3 runs to 17 residues. Trimming at V came to 2 bases and at J to 5 bases, leaving 8 bases not matched to a gene. Germline V gene lookup returns CDR1 LGHNT and CDR2 FRNRAP. CDR3 loop: CASGLTIAGGWTGELFF. In DNA form, the CDR3 reads TGTGCTAGTGGTTTGACCATAGCGGGGGGCTGGACCGGGGAGCTGTTTTTT.

The chain couples TRBV5-1 to TRBJ2-3; TRBD2 might be the D (7 bases). V lost 2 bases, J lost 0 bases, and 13 bases lay in between. Germline loops: CDR1 SGHRS, CDR2 YFSETQ. CDR3 length: 16 residues. The CDR3 coding sequence is TGCGCCAGCAGCTTTTTACGGGGGGCCAGCACAGATACGCAGTATTTT. Protein product: CASSFLRGASTDTQYF.

This clonotype occurred a few times. This chain joins TRBV3-1 and TRBJ2-3; 9 bases are shared with TRBD1. J was trimmed by 2 bases and V by 6 bases; bases with no gene match: 3. Per germline, CDR1 LGHDT and CDR2 YNNKEL (reference sequence). The CDR3 length is 14 residues. The CDR3 DNA reads as TGTGCCAGCAGGGGACAGGGAAACACAGATACGCAGTATTTT. Its translation is CASRGQGNTDTQYF.

This clonotype was observed a handful of times. The chain employs TRBV7-2 and TRBJ2-7, with D possibly TRBD2 on 6 matching bases. Germline-derived CDR1 and CDR2 are SGHTA and FQGNSA. V lost 5 bases, J lost 2 bases, and 13 bases lay in between. The length of the CDR3 is 14 residues. The CDR3 coding sequence is TGTGCCAGCAGCCCAACGCGGGGCCCCTACGAGCAGTACGTC. It encodes CASSPTRGPYEQYV.

This clonotype appeared a few times. The chain carries TRBV4-2 and TRBJ1-5; D is unclear. The CDR3 length is 15 residues. Looked up from germline, CDR1 is LGHNA and CDR2 is YNFKEQ. The V and J ends lost 1 base and 4 bases respectively, with 11 bases between them. CDR3 residues: CASSQGTLQNQPQHF. In DNA, the CDR3 is TGTGCCAGCAGCCAAGGTACCCTTCAAAATCAGCCCCAGCATTTT.

This clonotype was seen at least ten times. The genes are TRBV12-3 or TRBV12-4 and TRBJ1-5, with D possibly being TRBD1 (6 bases). The CDR3 has 13 amino acids. With 4 bases removed from V and 5 bases from J, the gap between germline ends came to 9 bases. CDR3 coding DNA: TGTGCCAGCAGTTACAGGGCCGATCAGCCCCAGCATTTT. Translating gives CASSYRADQPQHF.

This clonotype was found a few times. The rearrangement uses TRBV7-9 and TRBJ1-6, with 8 bases that match TRBD1. CDR1 is SEHNR, CDR2 FQNEAQ, per germline (reference sequence). The CDR3 is made up of 13 amino acids. V dropped 4 bases and J dropped 9; count of bases not matched to a gene: 2. CDR3 DNA: TGTGCCAGCAGCTCGACAGGGGTTTCACCCCTCCACTTT. This translates into CASSSTGVSPLHF.

This clonotype was seen at least ten times. This chain uses TRBV6-1 with TRBJ1-6; D possibly corresponds to TRBD1 (5 bases). CDR3 length: 13 residues. V gave up 9 bases and J gave up 9 bases, with 15 bases separating them. The germline CDR1 and CDR2 sequences are MNHNS and SASEGT. In DNA, the CDR3 is TGTGCCAGTCGGGTAGGGGTGAGTTCACCCCTCCACTTT. Translating gives CASRVGVSSPLHF.

This clonotype was detected only a few times. This chain uses TRBV4-3 with TRBJ1-2; D is ambiguous. Germline CDR1 reads LGHNA; CDR2 reads YSLEER. This CDR3 comprises 17 residues. V lost 0 bases and J 8 bases, leaving 22 bases between the germline ends. The CDR3 DNA reads TGCGCCAGCAGCCAAGATCCAATAACCACAAGGGCGCGAGGCTACACCTTC. It specifies CASSQDPITTRARGYTF.

Only a few counts were recorded for this clonotype. CDR3: CSAKRTGSNQPQHF. CDR3 coding DNA: TGCAGTGCTAAGAGGACAGGGAGCAATCAGCCCCAGCATTTT. The rearrangement joins TRBV20-1 to TRBJ1-5; 8 bases fit TRBD1. This CDR3 region has 14 residues. Germline CDR1 DFQATT, CDR2 SNEGSKA (reference sequence). Trimming cost V 4 bases and J 1 base; bases outside gene matches: 3.

The chain combines TRBV7-2 with TRBJ2-3; tentatively, D is TRBD1 (6 bases). Between the trimmed V and J ends, which lost 6 bases and 2 bases, there was a span of 15 bases. Germline-derived CDR1 and CDR2 are SGHTA and FQGNSA. CDR3 size: 15 residues. The CDR3 loop is CASSRAGVPTDTQYF. The DNA for the CDR3 is TGTGCCAGCAGTCGTGCAGGGGTTCCCACAGATACGCAGTATTTT.

This clonotype was found a few times. The chain uses TRBV6-1 and TRBJ2-2; tentative D call: TRBD2 (7 bases). V was cut by 7 bases and J by 5 bases, with 17 bases left in between. The germline V gene has CDR1 MNHNS and CDR2 SASEGT. The CDR3 is made up of 15 amino acids. For the CDR3, the DNA is TGTGCCAGCACCATGGGGGGGGGCCGTACCGGGGAGCTGTTTTTT. Amino acids: CASTMGGGRTGELFF.

The rearrangement uses TRBV5-1 and TRBJ1-2; 8 positions match TRBD1. CDR1 SGHRS and CDR2 YFSETQ come from the germline V gene. Trimming removed 3 bases from V and 5 bases from J; junction bases left unmatched: 6. The CDR3 has 14 residues. CDR3 loop: CASSYQGTGYGYTF. The CDR3 DNA reads as TGCGCCAGCAGCTATCAGGGGACAGGATATGGCTACACCTTC.

The genes are TRBV4-1 and TRBJ2-3; 9 bases agree with TRBD2. The CDR3 consists of 15 residues. Trimming cost V 0 bases and J 7 bases; bases outside gene matches: 5. Looked up from germline, CDR1 is MGHRA and CDR2 is YSYEKL. CDR3: CASSQERGGLHTQYF. For the CDR3, the DNA is TGCGCCAGCAGCCAAGAGCGGGGGGGCCTACATACGCAGTATTTT.

This clonotype was detected ten times or more. This chain uses TRBV5-1 with TRBJ2-3; D tentatively reads TRBD1 or TRBD2 (5 bases each). Trimming stripped 2 bases from V and 0 bases from J, with 10 bases between. Germline V CDR1 and CDR2: SGHRS, YFSETQ. The CDR3 covers 15 residues. The CDR3 DNA reads TGCGCCAGCAGCTTTTCGGGACCTAGCACAGATACGCAGTATTTT. This codes for CASSFSGPSTDTQYF. The full variable domain, its missing parts supplied by reference TRBV5-1 and TRBJ2-3, is KAGVTQTPRYLIKTRGQQVTLSCSPISGHRSVSWYQQTPGQGLQFLFEYFSETQRNKGNFPGRFSGRQFSNSRSEMNVSTLELGDSALYLCASSFSGPSTDTQYFGPGTRLTVL.

The chain uses TRBV6-5 and TRBJ1-3, with a weak D call TRBD1 (5 bases). The germline V gene encodes CDR1 MNHEY and CDR2 SVGAGI. Trimming took off 2 bases at V and 0 bases at J, with 5 bases between the two ends. The CDR3 is 14 residues long. The CDR3 spells CASSYGHSGNTIYF. For the CDR3, the DNA is TGTGCCAGCAGTTACGGACACTCTGGAAACACCATATATTTT.

In this sample, this clonotype turned up a few times. V is TRBV3-1 and J is TRBJ1-2; D is unclear. Germline V lookup: CDR1 LGHDT, CDR2 YNNKEL (reference sequence). V was shortened by 0 bases and J by 4 bases, with 15 bases between the two germline ends. The CDR3 totals 16 residues. The CDR3 is CASSQDREAFFYGYTF. Here the CDR3 DNA reads TGTGCCAGCAGCCAAGATCGGGAAGCCTTCTTCTATGGCTACACCTTC.

The gene calls are TRBV20-1 and TRBJ1-2; 9 bases agree with TRBD1. This CDR3 is built from 14 residues. With 5 bases clipped from V and 7 bases from J, the junction kept 11 bases outside the gene matches. The V gene's germline CDR1 is DFQATT and CDR2 SNEGSKA (reference sequence). This CDR3 is CSARTQGAQSGYTF. The CDR3 DNA sequence: TGCAGTGCTCGGACACAGGGGGCGCAATCTGGCTACACCTTC.

The genes are TRBV7-2 and TRBJ2-3; 11 positions match TRBD2. With V trimmed by 2 bases and J by 0 bases, 4 bases remained unmatched. The CDR3 is 17 residues long. CDR1 and CDR2 from the germline V gene are SGHTA and FQGNSA. This chain's CDR3 is CASSLSRLAGSTDTQYF. CDR3 in DNA: TGTGCCAGCAGCTTAAGCAGACTAGCGGGGAGCACAGATACGCAGTATTTT.

In its sample, this clonotype was seen a few times. The chain is built from TRBV12-3 or TRBV12-4 and TRBJ2-2; 7 positions match TRBD2. This CDR3 is built from 18 residues. The J segment lost 3 bases and the V segment lost 0 bases, leaving 10 bases of the junction unmatched. The CDR3 loop reads CASSLALGREGYTGELFF. DNA of the CDR3: TGTGCCAGCAGTTTAGCGCTGGGCAGGGAGGGATACACCGGGGAGCTGTTTTTT.

The chain uses TRBV11-1 and TRBJ1-1, with D perhaps TRBD1 (6 bases). Trimming left V 5 bases short and J 3 bases short, with 13 bases between. CDR1 and CDR2 from the germline V gene are SGHAT and FQDESV (reference sequence). CDR3 length: 14 residues. Here the CDR3 DNA reads TGTGCCAGCAGCCTCCCAGGGGTTCACACTGAAGCTTTCTTT. Translating gives CASSLPGVHTEAFF.

The table lists this clonotype with many counts. CDR3 in amino acids: CASSVNRGNEQFF. The CDR3 DNA reads TGTGCCAGCAGCGTTAACAGGGGCAATGAGCAGTTCTTC. The chain links TRBV9 to TRBJ2-1; 7 nucleotides align to TRBD1. J gave up 6 bases and V 2 bases, and 2 bases lay outside the gene matches. This CDR3 is built from 13 residues. The germline V gene has CDR1 SGDLS and CDR2 YYNGEE.

This chain uses TRBV5-1 with TRBJ2-3, with 7 bases matching TRBD2. The CDR3 totals 16 residues. Losses at the gene ends were 2 bases for V and 9 bases for J; bases not matched to a gene: 15. Germline values: CDR1 SGHRS, CDR2 YFSETQ. In DNA, the CDR3 is TGCGCCAGCAGCTTAGTCGGGTTAACCTTGGGGGGGACGCAGTATTTT. This encodes CASSLVGLTLGGTQYF.

This clonotype has only a few counts. In nucleotides, the CDR3 is TGTGCCACCAGTTCCGCAGATACGCAGTATTTT. Translation gives CATSSADTQYF. The chain is built from TRBV24-1 and TRBJ2-3; no definite D call. This CDR3 region has 11 residues. CDR1 and CDR2 (germline): KGHDR, SFDVKD. Trimming removed 6 bases from V and 4 bases from J, with 4 bases in between.

The genes are TRBV24-1 and TRBJ2-1, with 14 bases lining up with TRBD2. Unmatched junction bases numbered 4, after V lost 2 bases and J lost 8 bases. Germline CDR1 and CDR2: KGHDR and SFDVKD. CDR3 size: 16 residues. The CDR3 reads CATSDSGTSGGYEQFF. The CDR3 DNA reads TGTGCCACCAGTGATTCGGGGACTAGCGGGGGTTATGAGCAGTTCTTC.

The chain has TRBV6-6 and TRBJ2-3; D is perhaps TRBD1 or TRBD2 (5 bases each). In germline, CDR1 is MNHNY, CDR2 SVGAGI (reference sequence). V lost 2 bases and J lost 8, with 8 bases in between. The CDR3 extends over 12 amino acids. The CDR3 here is CASSYRDLTQYF. DNA of the CDR3: TGTGCCAGCAGTTACAGGGACCTTACGCAGTATTTT.

This clonotype was seen only a few times. The V and J genes are TRBV2 and TRBJ2-1; D gene uncertain. Germline V gives CDR1 SNHLY, CDR2 FYNNEI. CDR3 length: 11 amino acids. Trimming left V 1 base short and J 10 bases short, with 5 bases between. CDR3 bases: TGTGCCAGCAGTGAAGTGGGGGAGCAGTTCTTC. Translated, it gives CASSEVGEQFF.

This clonotype was counted only a few times. The chain employs TRBV29-1 and TRBJ1-4; 7 nucleotides align to TRBD1. The CDR3 sequence is 13 residues long. V shed 6 bases and J 2 bases; nucleotides not matched to a gene: 3. The germline V gene encodes CDR1 SQVTM and CDR2 ANQGSEA. The CDR3 sequence: CSVYRGTNEKLFF. The CDR3, as DNA: TGCAGCGTCTACAGGGGCACTAATGAAAAACTGTTTTTT.

This clonotype showed up just a few times. V and J are TRBV18 and TRBJ2-7; D gene uncertain. The CDR3 has 15 amino acids. Germline lookup yields CDR1 KGHSH and CDR2 LQKENI. The ends were cut back, 0 bases at V and 4 bases at J, with 13 bases in the middle. The CDR3 DNA reads as TGTGCCAGCTCACCACCCGCGGCAGTTCGATACGAGCAGTACTTC. It yields the protein CASSPPAAVRYEQYF.